This T cell receptor beta chain was sequenced during a study of blood T cell repertoires in COVID-19. CDR1 and CDR2 from the germline V gene are GTSNPN and SVGIG (reference sequence). The CDR3 loop spans 14 amino acids. Trimming took 2 bases from V and 5 from J, leaving 15 bases between them. Profiled with immunoSEQ multiplex PCR; TCRdb holds only in-frame clones, not every one. The table lists just under 150,000 clones, roughly 89% of them singletons, with 1.5% to 2% in the top ten. The source material was peripheral blood. The clonotype originates from a human donor in a cohort sampled during active COVID-19. The chain links TRBV30 to TRBJ1-2, with D perhaps TRBD1 (5 bases). The CDR3 reads CAWSYSAGNYGYTF. The CDR3 DNA is TGTGCCTGGAGTTATTCGGCAGGGAATTATGGCTACACCTTC.